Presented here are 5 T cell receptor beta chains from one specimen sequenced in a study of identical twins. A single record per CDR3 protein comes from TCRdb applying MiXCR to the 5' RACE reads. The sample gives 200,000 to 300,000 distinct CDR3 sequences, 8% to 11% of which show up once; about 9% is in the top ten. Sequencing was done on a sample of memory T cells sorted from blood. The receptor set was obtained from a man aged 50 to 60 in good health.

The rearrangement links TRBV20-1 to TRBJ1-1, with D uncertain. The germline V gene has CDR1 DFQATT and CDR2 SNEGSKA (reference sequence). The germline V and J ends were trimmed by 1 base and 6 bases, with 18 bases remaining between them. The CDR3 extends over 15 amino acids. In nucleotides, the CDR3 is TGCAGTGCTAGAGGGGATCGGAAAGGGAAGGCTGAAGCTTTCTTT. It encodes CSARGDRKGKAEAFF.

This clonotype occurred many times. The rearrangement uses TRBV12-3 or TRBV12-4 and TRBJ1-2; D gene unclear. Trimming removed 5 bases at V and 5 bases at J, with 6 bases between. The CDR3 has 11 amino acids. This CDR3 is CASSEGYGYTF. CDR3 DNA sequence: TGTGCCAGCAGTGAGGGTTATGGCTACACCTTC.

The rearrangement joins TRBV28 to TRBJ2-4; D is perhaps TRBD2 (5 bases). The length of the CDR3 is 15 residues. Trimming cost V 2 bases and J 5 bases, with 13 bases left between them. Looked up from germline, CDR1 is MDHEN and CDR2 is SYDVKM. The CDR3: CASSLGPSGQNIQYF. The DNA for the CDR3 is TGTGCCAGCAGTTTAGGTCCCAGCGGCCAAAACATTCAGTACTTC.

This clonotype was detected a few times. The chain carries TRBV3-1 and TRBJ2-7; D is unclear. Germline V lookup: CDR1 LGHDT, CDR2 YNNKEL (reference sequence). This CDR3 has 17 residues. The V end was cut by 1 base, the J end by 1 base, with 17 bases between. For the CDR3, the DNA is TGTGCCAGCAGCCAAGTGGTACACTCGGTGGGTTCCTACGAGCAGTACTTC. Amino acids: CASSQVVHSVGSYEQYF.

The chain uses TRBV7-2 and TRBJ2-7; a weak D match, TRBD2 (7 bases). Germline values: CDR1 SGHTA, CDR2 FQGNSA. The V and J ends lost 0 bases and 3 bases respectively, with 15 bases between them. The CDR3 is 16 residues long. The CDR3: CASSLAGRGIVYEQYF. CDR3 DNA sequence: TGTGCCAGCAGCTTAGCGGGGAGGGGGATTGTCTACGAGCAGTACTTC.